The next 21 T cell receptor beta chains were all read from a single sample in a study of T cell clones after liver transplantation (dated 2019 in TCRdb). The library was generated by the immunoSEQ multiplex PCR assay. As stored in TCRdb, this immuneACCESS dataset retains in-frame rearrangements with V and J assigned. A fraction of the clones does not appear; measured against another copy, unresolved V genes explain less than half of the discrepancy, and the remainder lacks a known reason. The sample data list around 75,000 clones, and 84% of these were observed just once. 2% to 2.5% of the sample belongs to the ten largest clones. This material consisted of CD4+ T cells from blood, taken less than 50 months after liver transplant. The receptors were gathered from a human patient who received a liver transplant. The graft donor may be the source of some T cells after a transplant.

This rearrangement joins TRBV5-4 to TRBJ1-3; D call uncertain. V lost 4 bases to trimming and J lost 1 base, with 9 bases between them. Per the germline V gene, CDR1 is SGHNT and CDR2 is YYREEE (reference sequence). The length of the CDR3 is 14 residues. This chain's CDR3 is CASSPGGSGNTIYF. CDR3 bases: TGTGCCAGCAGCCCCGGAGGATCTGGAAACACCATATATTTT.

The CDR3 DNA follows: TGTGCCAGCAGTTACTCGGGGGGTAGGGGCTACACCTTC. Translated: CASSYSGGRGYTF. The rearrangement joins TRBV6-5 to TRBJ1-2, with TRBD1 as a possible D gene (5 bases). Germline CDR1 is MNHEY and CDR2 is SVGAGI. V dropped 0 bases and J dropped 8 bases, with 10 bases sitting between them. The CDR3 consists of 13 residues.

The chain carries TRBV9 and TRBJ2-5; weak D call: TRBD1 (7 bases). The length of the CDR3 is 14 residues. The V gene's germline CDR1 is SGDLS and CDR2 YYNGEE. V gave up 4 bases and J gave up 4 bases, with 14 bases separating them. The chain's CDR3 is CASSPSGGRETQYF. The CDR3 nucleotides read TGTGCCAGCAGCCCCTCAGGGGGGCGAGAGACCCAGTACTTC. The variable domain in full, with the rest retrieved from reference TRBV9 and TRBJ2-5, is DSGVTQTPKHLITATGQRVTLRCSPRSGDLSVYWYQQSLDQGLQFLIQYYNGEERAKGNILERFSAQQFPDLHSELNLSSLELGDSALYFCASSPSGGRETQYFGPGTRLLVL.

The CDR3 DNA sequence: TGTGCCAGCAGCCAGGGACAGGGGACCTTTAGTGAAGCTTTCTTT. This gives the protein CASSQGQGTFSEAFF. The chain employs TRBV6-5 and TRBJ1-1, with 10 bases that match TRBD1. This CDR3 has 15 residues. V lost 6 bases, J lost 7 bases, and 11 bases stayed unmatched. CDR1 and CDR2 from the germline V gene are MNHEY and SVGAGI.

This clone was counted a few times. The chain recombines TRBV19 with TRBJ2-3; 11 bases match TRBD2. This CDR3 region has 18 residues. CDR1 LNHDA and CDR2 SQIVND come from the germline V gene (reference sequence). The J segment lost 2 bases and the V segment lost 3 bases, leaving 10 bases of the junction unmatched. CDR3 DNA sequence: TGTGCCAGTAGTATCGGTCTAGCGGGGGGCAAATACACAGATACGCAGTATTTT. As protein: CASSIGLAGGKYTDTQYF.

This clone was seen a handful of times. The V and J genes are TRBV5-4 and TRBJ2-3; no clear D gene. The CDR3 has 14 amino acids. Germline CDR1 is SGHNT and CDR2 is YYREEE (reference sequence). Trimming took 4 bases from V and 6 from J, leaving 15 bases between them. The CDR3, as DNA: TGTGCCAGCAGCCAAGGAGCTGGCATGGATACGCAGTATTTT. Its protein is CASSQGAGMDTQYF.

The rearrangement uses TRBV30 and TRBJ2-7; 8 bases are shared with TRBD2. J was trimmed by 0 bases and V by 8 bases; bases with no gene match: 6. Germline CDR1 and CDR2: GTSNPN and SVGIG (reference sequence). This CDR3 has 13 residues. CDR3 protein: CALQRGSSYEQYF. CDR3 nucleotides: TGTGCCCTCCAGCGGGGGAGCTCCTACGAGCAGTACTTC. The full variable domain, with the rest looked up from reference TRBV30 and TRBJ2-7, is SQTIHQWPATLVQPVGSPLSLECTVEGTSNPNLYWYRQAAGRGLQLLFYSVGIGQISSEVPQNLSASRPQDRQFILSSKKLLLSDSGFYLCALQRGSSYEQYFGPGTRLTVT.

V usage is TRBV2 and J usage is TRBJ1-3; TRBD1 matches at 8 bases. This CDR3 region has 15 residues. The V gene end was trimmed by 5 bases and the J gene end by 0 bases; junction bases not matched to a gene: 3. CDR1 and CDR2 from the germline V gene are SNHLY and FYNNEI. CDR3 in amino acids: CASSLQGVSGNTIYF. Written as DNA, the CDR3 is TGTGCCAGCAGTTTACAGGGGGTCTCTGGAAACACCATATATTTT.

This clone was seen a few times. This sequence joins TRBV5-6 and TRBJ2-7; the D gene is possibly TRBD2 (5 bases). Germline V gene lookup returns CDR1 SGHDT and CDR2 YYEEEE. V was cut by 3 bases and J by 3 bases, with 13 bases left in between. The CDR3 is 14 amino acids. The CDR3 sequence is CASSYRGPFYEQYF. The DNA for the CDR3 is TGTGCCAGCAGCTACCGAGGGCCTTTCTACGAGCAGTACTTC.

The chain is built from TRBV5-6 and TRBJ2-7, with D perhaps matching TRBD2 (5 bases). The germline gives CDR1 SGHDT, CDR2 YYEEEE. The CDR3 length is 12 residues. V lost 5 bases to trimming and J lost 5 bases, with 11 bases between them. In DNA, the CDR3 is TGTGCCAGCAGTAGGATGGGAGACGAGCAGTACTTC. It codes for CASSRMGDEQYF.

J is TRBJ1-6 and V is TRBV18, with 7 positions matching TRBD1. Germline V gene lookup returns CDR1 KGHSH and CDR2 LQKENI. With 6 bases clipped from V and 7 bases from J, the junction kept 9 bases outside the gene matches. The CDR3 has 15 residues. CDR3 coding DNA: TGTGCCAGCTCCCGAGGAGGGGGCGTCAATTCACCCCTCCACTTT. Its translation: CASSRGGGVNSPLHF. Supplemented by reference TRBV18 and TRBJ1-6, the full variable domain reads NAGVMQNPRHLVRRRGQEARLRCSPMKGHSHVYWYRQLPEEGLKFMVYLQKENIIDESGMPKERFSAEFPKEGPSILRIQQVVRGDSAAYFCASSRGGGVNSPLHFGNGTRLTVT.

This chain connects TRBV5-1 to TRBJ2-7; no definite D call. V was clipped by 6 bases and J by 0 bases, with 13 bases between them. The CDR3 consists of 14 residues. Per germline, CDR1 SGHRS and CDR2 YFSETQ. The CDR3 DNA reads as TGCGCCAGCATGGAGCAGGTGAACTCCTACGAGCAGTACTTC. It encodes CASMEQVNSYEQYF.

This clone was seen only once. The chain links TRBV11-2 to TRBJ1-1; D not certain. This CDR3 has 14 residues. The germline CDR1 and CDR2 sequences are SGHAT and FQNNGV. The V end lost 4 bases, the J end lost 3 bases, and 12 bases lay between the germline ends. The CDR3 sequence is CASSSQVYYTEAFF. CDR3 DNA: TGTGCCAGCAGCTCCCAGGTTTACTACACTGAAGCTTTCTTT.

As DNA, the CDR3 is TGTGCCAGCTCACCTGGTCAGGGGGAGAGGGAGCAGTACTTC. Protein: CASSPGQGEREQYF. This chain links TRBV18 with TRBJ2-7; 7 bases match TRBD1. The V gene's germline CDR1 is KGHSH and CDR2 LQKENI. V lost 3 bases, J lost 7 bases, and 9 bases stayed unmatched. This CDR3 is 14 amino acids long.

The chain employs TRBV7-3 and TRBJ2-7, with no clear D. The CDR3 covers 16 residues. Trimming took off 1 base at V and 0 bases at J, with 13 bases between the two ends. The V gene's germline CDR1 is SGHTA and CDR2 FQGTGA. This chain's CDR3 is CASSLIGDGSSYEQYF. CDR3 nucleotides: TGTGCCAGCAGCTTAATCGGAGACGGATCCTCCTACGAGCAGTACTTC.

The V gene is TRBV14, the J gene TRBJ1-2, with TRBD1 identical over 8 bases. There are 15 residues in the CDR3. Germline loops: CDR1 SGHDN, CDR2 FVKESK. J lost 2 bases, V lost 4 bases, and 6 bases had no gene match. Here the CDR3 reads CASSPLGTGNYGYTF. Written as DNA, the CDR3 is TGTGCCAGCAGCCCACTAGGGACAGGAAACTATGGCTACACCTTC.

The V gene is TRBV18, the J gene TRBJ1-1, with unresolved D. The germline V gene encodes CDR1 KGHSH and CDR2 LQKENI. Deletions cut 3 bases from V and 0 bases from J, with 11 bases between. The CDR3 totals 15 residues. DNA of the CDR3: TGTGCCAGCTCACCGGGCATCGCAGTGAACACTGAAGCTTTCTTT. Protein sequence: CASSPGIAVNTEAFF.

The gene calls are TRBV4-2 and TRBJ2-5; D may be TRBD1 (5 bases). This CDR3 spans 13 amino acids. Germline CDR1 and CDR2: LGHNA and YNFKEQ. V lost 0 bases and J lost 3, with 5 bases in between. The CDR3 DNA reads as TGTGCCAGCAGCCAAGACAGGGAAGAGACCCAGTACTTC. The encoded protein is CASSQDREETQYF.

The CDR3 region is CASSRGIETQYF. In nucleotides, the CDR3 is TGTGCCAGCAGCAGGGGGATAGAGACCCAGTACTTC. V is TRBV28 and J is TRBJ2-5; TRBD1 matches at 7 bases. CDR1 and CDR2 (germline): MDHEN, SYDVKM. The V and J ends lost 6 bases and 4 bases, in that order; junction bases with no gene match: 2. CDR3 size: 12 residues. Combining the CDR3 with reference TRBV28 and TRBJ2-5 gives the whole variable domain DVKVTQSSRYLVKRTGEKVFLECVQDMDHENMFWYRQDPGLGLRLIYFSYDVKMKEKGDIPEGYSVSREKKERFSLILESASTNQTSMYLCASSRGIETQYFGPGTRLLVL.

This chain links TRBV14 with TRBJ1-4; no firm D call. This CDR3 region has 19 residues. Trimming stripped 4 bases from V and 6 bases from J, with 27 bases between. The germline V gene encodes CDR1 SGHDN and CDR2 FVKESK. CDR3 protein: CASSPKVWNRQTNHEKLFF. CDR3 nucleotides: TGTGCCAGCAGCCCGAAAGTATGGAACCGCCAAACGAACCATGAAAAACTGTTTTTT.

The chain couples TRBV6-6 to TRBJ2-7; tentatively, D is TRBD2 (6 bases). The V and J ends lost 6 bases and 1 base respectively, with 10 bases between them. CDR3 size: 13 residues. The germline V gene has CDR1 MNHNY and CDR2 SVGAGI (reference sequence). The CDR3, as DNA: TGTGCCAGCAGACCTGGGGGGTCCTACGAGCAGTACTTC. Amino acid sequence: CASRPGGSYEQYF.